This T cell receptor (beta chain) was retrieved from a study of T cell responses to AZD1222 COVID-19 vaccine (dated by TCRdb to 2020 to 2023). With respect to the entire study: A total of more than 230 trial participants underwent TCR sequencing, of whom 207 had received two doses of AZD1222 and some 26 had received two doses of the MenACWY control vaccine. Trial participants were enrolled by age into subgroups of 18-55, 56-69 and 70-plus years, and around 150, 28 and 57 TCR-sequenced participants, respectively, were included in these subgroups.

The germline V gene supplies CDR1 SGHVS and CDR2 FQNEAQ. From the cysteine through the phenylalanine, the CDR3 covers 15 amino acids. The CDR3 DNA has 45 bases and is translated from base 1. Unmatched junction bases come to 11, with V trimmed by 8 bases and J by 5 bases. About this clone itself: Its antigen target is currently unknown. Base qualities are not at hand, and no much larger clone is one base apart.

The CDR3 regions of human TCRbeta chains were analyzed by immunosequencing. Per the authors' processing: Repertoire TCRs were checked for matches against a reference library of SARS-CoV-2-specific TCRs that had been generated using the MIRA antigen-specificity platform. Breadth was defined as the fraction of unique TCRs that were SARS-CoV-2-associated, and depth was defined as the fraction of total T cells that were SARS-CoV-2-associated. Using the MIRA data, every spike-specific TCR was mapped to the spike region that the TCR reacted to and assigned to either a CD4 or a CD8 class. Log10-transformed breadth and depth values were compared by one-way ANOVA with Sidak's multiple comparisons tests. TCRdb holds this immuneACCESS table with in-frame rearrangements only. Some clones are missing; in checked studies, unresolved V genes explain under half, and the rest has no known cause. From that table come the V and J calls and clone size; the DNA was used to work out D and trimming. The sample yields 200,000 or so clones; approximately 93% were counted once. Jointly, the top ten make up 0.95% to 1.1% of the sample.

General conclusions and limits of the study: Participants were mostly white British, with more females than males. The authors suggested clonal diversity may have been underestimated. Conclusions about previously exposed vaccinees were limited because only six AZD1222 recipients were SARS-CoV-2 seropositive at baseline. Reportedly, almost half of the unique spike-specific TCRs recognized epitopes lying outside the regions that are mutated in the B.1.351 and B.1.1.7 variants. The whole spike protein was spanned by vaccine-associated CD4 TCRs, and dominant responses were seen in regions 160-218 and 743-854. The 56-69-year group was small, and its depth increase did not reach significance, likely because of low power. No day 14 peak-response samples were available, so repertoires were characterized only after the peak T cell response. Spike-specific TCR breadth and depth rose significantly after two AZD1222 doses compared with day 0 and with MenACWY recipients.

This sample's time point label indicates: about 28 days (+/-7) after the second vaccine dose. AZD1222 recipients with second doses at about 4 weeks or about 12 weeks were pooled, because spike-specific TCR depth and breadth did not differ between schedules. The vaccinee samples were drawn from two UK trials, COV001 and COV002, one of which was a single-blind randomized controlled phase 2/3 trial testing AZD1222 (ChAdOx1 nCoV-19) in healthy adults. For TCRbeta chain sequencing, PBMC samples were collected from trial participants at day 0 and at day 28 after the second dose. Sequenced material: peripheral blood, taken 28 days after the second AZD1222 dose. This sequence uses TRBV7-8 and TRBJ2-1; 8 central bases correspond to TRBD2. The receptor was isolated from an adult who received the AZD1222 COVID-19 vaccine. The DNA sequence reads TGTGCCAGCCAACCATATCCGCGGGGGGACAATGAGCAGTTCTTC. It specifies CASQPYPRGDNEQFF.